The present entry profiles one T cell receptor beta chain with its context. This record comes from a study of blood T cell repertoires in COVID-19. Study information: Acute-phase and convalescent COVID-19 samples originated in the United States, Italy and Spain. PBMCs, B-cell-depleted T cells, or T cells were the source of the cDNA or gDNA that made up the material.

Trimming stripped 2 bases from V and 0 bases from J, with 10 bases between. Germline V gene data show CDR1 as MNHNS and CDR2 as SASEGT. The CDR3 totals 15 residues. Study processing details: Estimated nucleated cell counts came from reference gene primer amplification. Only in-frame clones appear in the TCRdb table, and some are missing; sequencing was by immunoSEQ multiplex PCR. The V and J calls and the clone size are those of that table, but D and trimming were determined from the DNA. This sample yields approximately 90,000 clones, of which around 87% are seen a single time; 7.4% belongs to the top ten.

Material: peripheral blood. The chain has TRBV6-1 and TRBJ1-1; no firm D call. This sequence was found in a human donor with acute or convalescent COVID-19. The donor label of this sample is uncertain. The CDR3 nucleotides are TGTGCCAGCAGTGAAATGGCAGGAATGAACACTGAAGCTTTCTTT. Residues: CASSEMAGMNTEAFF.